Reported below is one TCR beta chain. This clonotype has ten or more counts. Its antigen specificity is not known. It has no much larger one-base neighbor in the sample; base qualities were not kept. The library came from RACE. Sequencing relied on a NextSeq 500. During library preparation, unique molecular identifiers were attached to individual cDNA molecules so that TCRs could be counted quantitatively and reproducibly. Each blood RNA sample was used to sequence both TCR alpha and TCR beta chains. On the authors' methods: Samples had a median of 95,638 TCRs, with a range from 23,224 to 690,600. The Decombinator software suite was used to annotate V, J and CDR3 in the TCR reads. For PS versus PT1 abundance plots, all samples were subsampled to the same number of TCRs (28,000). TCRs were defined as expanded if absent before sensitization and observed at least eight times at the 2-week time point. In TCRdb, the public reads were trimmed at Q25 with fastp and aligned with MiXCR, with productive beta chains retained. All rows with the same CDR3 protein become a single entry with the most common DNA and genes. The V and J calls follow TCRdb's processing rather than the paper's. For this sample the table gives under 200,000 distinct CDR3 sequences, of which around 15% were detected only once. The ten largest clonotypes hold about 1.7% of the sample.

V was cut back by 5 bases and J by 11 bases, leaving a gap of 16 bases between them. CDR1 and CDR2 were assigned from the germline V gene as MNHEY and SVGAGI. The CDR3, cysteine through phenylalanine, is 14 amino acids long. CDR3 DNA only is kept here, 42 bases in frame from base 1. This specimen comes from a study of human T cells and chemical hapten exposure (dated by TCRdb to about 2021). Turning to the overall study: For sensitization, 2% DPC in acetone was applied to a roughly 2 cm by roughly 2 cm area of upper inner arm skin. Patients additionally received weekly therapeutic DPC doses to the scalp throughout the approximately 24-week study period. Patch tests used Finn chambers with 0.01% DPC on the upper back, scored after 6 days by International Contact Dermatitis Research Group standards. The patient cohort, mostly female, included alopecia areata with under or over 50% scalp involvement, alopecia totalis and alopecia universalis. Libraries were pooled for sequencing, and variation in per-sample TCR yields was attributed mainly to small differences in library volumes within the pool. This study followed changes in the peripheral blood TCR repertoire in vivo during primary and secondary sensitization of alopecia patients to the hapten diphenylcyclopropenone (DPC). Blood samples were taken from patients before sensitization (week 0) and then at 2, 6 and about 24 weeks after DPC sensitization. Blood for TCR sequencing was provided by twenty-nine alopecia patients at one to four time points (pre-sensitization, 2, 6 and 24 weeks). Summary of the overall study and its limitations: After repeated subsampling, changes were observed in the strength of the expansion versus patch-test correlation and in the threshold at which the correlation became significant. Because all patients had alopecia, a presumed autoimmune disease, the immune response of the patients might differ from that of healthy individuals. The number of PT1 expanded TCRs positively correlated with patch test score, significant at thresholds 8, 16 and 32 but not 4. No change with DPC sensitization was found in the number of TCRs above 1 in 1000 frequency, and no evidence of global repertoire structure alterations was found. Significantly more large CDR3 similarity clusters were formed by expanded TCRs than by pre-sensitization or healthy control sets, consistent with antigen-driven responses.

The intended sense of this specimen's time point label: patch test 1, 2 weeks after DPC sensitization. The meaning of the sample's treatment or condition label: therapeutic diphenylcyclopropenone sensitization with weekly scalp DPC. At each patch-test visit, blood was drawn before the patch test was applied. To be eligible, patients had to be aged 18 to 70, diagnosed with alopecia and judged suitable for DPC therapy, while pregnant patients were excluded. Total RNA was extracted from unfractionated whole blood that had been collected in Tempus Blood RNA tubes. The chain links TRBV6-5 with TRBJ1-6; no D gene is confidently identified. This receptor was taken from a woman under 40 with alopecia areata. Some clones in this sample may be carry-over from other donors' samples. Sequences were derived from whole blood, sampled in connection with sensitization to the hapten diphenylcyclopropenone (DPC). The CDR3 reads as follows: CASSTGGERAPLHF. The sequence in DNA is TGTGCCAGCAGTACGGGCGGGGAAAGGGCACCCCTCCACTTT.